Shown below are 28 T cell receptor beta chains from a single sample sequenced in a study of T cells in narcolepsy (dated by TCRdb to the late 2010s). Libraries were built with the immunoSEQ multiplex PCR assay. TCRdb mirrors the immuneACCESS table, restricted to in-frame sequences. Some clones are absent from its copies; in checked studies, under half trace to an unresolved V gene, and the reason for the others is unknown. Here the sample has around 31,000 clones; 82% occur a single time. The top ten hold 2.5% of the sample. The specimen sequenced was CD45RA- memory CD4+ T cells from PBMCs. The label giving this sample's cell subset or site can be read as: memory T cells sorted ex vivo from peripheral blood. Receptor source: a human donor with narcolepsy.

J is TRBJ2-1 and V is TRBV19; no reliable D call. The V end lost 3 bases, the J end lost 9 bases, and 6 bases lay between the germline ends. Germline V gene lookup returns CDR1 LNHDA and CDR2 SQIVND (reference sequence). The CDR3 sequence is 11 residues long. This CDR3 reads CASSIGLEQFF. CDR3 DNA sequence: TGTGCCAGTAGTATCGGGCTTGAGCAGTTCTTC.

The gene calls are TRBV2 and TRBJ2-2; weak D call: TRBD1 (6 bases). The V and J ends lost 6 bases and 6 bases respectively, with 11 bases between them. The CDR3 is made up of 13 amino acids. Looked up from germline, CDR1 is SNHLY and CDR2 is FYNNEI. The CDR3 nucleotides read TGTGCCAGCAGCAAACAGGGTTCCGGGGAGCTGTTTTTT. Its protein product is CASSKQGSGELFF.

This clone was seen once. The J gene is TRBJ2-5, the V gene TRBV19; D gene unclear. Deletions cut 3 bases from V and 4 bases from J, with 12 bases between. The CDR3 totals 14 residues. Per germline, CDR1 LNHDA and CDR2 SQIVND (reference sequence). DNA for the CDR3: TGTGCCAGTAGTATGGGAACCTCACCAGAGACCCAGTACTTC. Translated, it gives CASSMGTSPETQYF.

The chain links TRBV19 to TRBJ1-6; D may be TRBD1 (6 bases). Germline CDR1 reads LNHDA; CDR2 reads SQIVND (reference sequence). Trimming left V 4 bases short and J 7 bases short, with 14 bases between. CDR3 length: 15 residues. CDR3 bases: TGTGCCAGTAGTAAGAACAGGGTTGCAAATTCACCCCTCCACTTT. Protein sequence: CASSKNRVANSPLHF.

This chain uses TRBV4-3 with TRBJ1-1; D is perhaps TRBD1 (5 bases). V lost 4 bases and J lost 0, with 9 bases in between. The CDR3 is 14 amino acids. Per germline, CDR1 LGHNA and CDR2 YSLEER. CDR3 sequence: CASSLGHLNTEAFF. Written as DNA, the CDR3 is TGCGCCAGCAGCCTAGGACATTTGAACACTGAAGCTTTCTTT.

The chain has TRBV9 and TRBJ2-4, with TRBD1 matching 9 bases. The CDR3 spans 15 residues. CDR1 and CDR2 from the germline V gene are SGDLS and YYNGEE. The V and J ends lost 0 bases and 6 bases, in that order; junction bases with no gene match: 4. The DNA for the CDR3 is TGTGCCAGCAGCGTAGAGGGACAGGGAGGAAACATTCAGTACTTC. As protein: CASSVEGQGGNIQYF. The full variable domain, with the rest looked up from reference TRBV9 and TRBJ2-4, is DSGVTQTPKHLITATGQRVTLRCSPRSGDLSVYWYQQSLDQGLQFLIQYYNGEERAKGNILERFSAQQFPDLHSELNLSSLELGDSALYFCASSVEGQGGNIQYFGAGTRLSVL.

The chain uses TRBV10-1 and TRBJ2-2; a possible D gene is TRBD2 (7 bases). Germline-derived CDR1 and CDR2 are WNHNN and SYGVQD (reference sequence). V lost 0 bases to trimming and J lost 1 base, with 12 bases between them. This CDR3 comprises 17 residues. In nucleotides, the CDR3 is TGCGCCAGCAGTGAGTCGATGGGGGGGCTGAACACCGGGGAGCTGTTTTTT. Protein: CASSESMGGLNTGELFF.

The chain carries TRBV18 and TRBJ2-1; no reliable D call. There are 13 residues in the CDR3. The V gene's germline CDR1 is KGHSH and CDR2 LQKENI. Trimming left V 10 bases short and J 5 bases short, with 15 bases between. The CDR3 loop is CATQPFQDNEQFF. For the CDR3, the DNA is TGTGCCACCCAACCGTTTCAGGACAATGAGCAGTTCTTC.

The chain couples TRBV10-3 to TRBJ1-2; 12 bases align to TRBD1. V dropped 6 bases and J dropped 5; count of bases not matched to a gene: 4. Germline V lookup: CDR1 ENHRY, CDR2 SYGVKD. This CDR3 is built from 14 residues. CDR3: CAISGTGGAYGYTF. The CDR3 region has the DNA TGTGCCATCAGCGGGACAGGGGGCGCGTATGGCTACACCTTC.

This chain links TRBV27 with TRBJ1-1, with D perhaps TRBD1 (5 bases). The CDR3 is 13 residues long. The germline V gene encodes CDR1 MNHEY and CDR2 SMNVEV (reference sequence). V was pared by 4 bases and J by 9 bases, with 15 bases between. The CDR3, as DNA: TGTGCCAGCAGTTGGGGCTCGGGCCGACAAGCTTTCTTT. It yields the protein CASSWGSGRQAFF.

V usage is TRBV7-8 and J usage is TRBJ2-2; 11 nucleotides line up with TRBD2. V lost 2 bases, J lost 6 bases, and 14 bases stayed unmatched. CDR3 length: 19 residues. Germline loops: CDR1 SGHVS, CDR2 FQNEAQ. The CDR3: CASSLLLITSGSFAGELFF. The CDR3 DNA follows: TGTGCCAGCAGCTTACTCCTTATCACTAGCGGGAGTTTCGCCGGGGAGCTGTTTTTT.

A note on this clone: One end of the junction does not line up with germline, which may come from a read error. The gene calls are TRBV27 and TRBJ2-4, with D possibly called TRBD1 or TRBD2 (7 bases each). Germline assignment: CDR1 MNHEY and CDR2 SMNVEV (reference sequence). The CDR3 length is 18 residues. CDR3 loop: CARSGGEQGRVAKNTQYF. In DNA form, the CDR3 reads TGTGCCAGATCAGGGGGAGAACAGGGGAGGGTGGCCAAAAACACTCAGTACTTC.

The chain combines TRBV30 with TRBJ2-3; weak D call: TRBD2 (7 bases). The CDR3 is made up of 14 amino acids. Germline CDR1 GTSNPN, CDR2 SVGIG (reference sequence). V lost 4 bases and J 6 bases, leaving 17 bases between the germline ends. CDR3 loop: CAWKGEGLSDTQYF. The CDR3 DNA sequence: TGTGCCTGGAAGGGGGAGGGCCTGAGCGATACGCAGTATTTT.

The genes are TRBV15 and TRBJ2-7, with D perhaps TRBD1 (6 bases). Germline loops: CDR1 LNHNV, CDR2 YYDKDF (reference sequence). The CDR3 extends over 17 amino acids. Trimming left V 3 bases short and J 2 bases short, with 20 bases between. Here the CDR3 reads CATSRDNRDGLPYEQYF. The DNA of the CDR3 is TGTGCCACCAGCAGGGATAACAGGGACGGTTTACCCTACGAGCAGTACTTC.

The rearrangement links TRBV25-1 to TRBJ2-7; TRBD1 matches at 7 bases. Germline assignment: CDR1 MGHDK and CDR2 SYGVNS. The CDR3 runs to 15 residues. The V gene end was trimmed by 6 bases and the J gene end by 1 base; junction bases not matched to a gene: 9. CDR3 residues: CASSPSNRGSYEQYF. The DNA for the CDR3 is TGTGCCAGCAGCCCCAGTAACAGGGGATCCTACGAGCAGTACTTC.

The chain employs TRBV6-5 and TRBJ1-5; 10 bases agree with TRBD1. Germline values: CDR1 MNHEY, CDR2 SVGAGI. The J segment lost 7 bases and the V segment lost 6 bases, leaving 6 bases of the junction unmatched. CDR3 length: 14 residues. The CDR3 here is CASRSGQGGQPQHF. DNA of the CDR3: TGTGCCAGCAGATCCGGACAGGGGGGCCAGCCCCAGCATTTT.

The rearrangement uses TRBV5-1 and TRBJ2-7; 8 positions match TRBD1. The CDR3 spans 16 residues. The trim removed 0 bases at V and 2 bases at J, leaving 7 bases unmatched. Germline CDR1 reads SGHRS; CDR2 reads YFSETQ. This chain's CDR3 is CASSLDPGGSPYEQYF. The CDR3 DNA is TGCGCCAGCAGCTTGGATCCAGGGGGCAGTCCCTACGAGCAGTACTTC.

This chain connects TRBV29-1 to TRBJ2-3; 10 bases match TRBD1. The CDR3 consists of 15 residues. V trimming: 8 bases; J trimming: 2 bases; junction bases outside the gene matches: 10. Germline CDR1 is SQVTM and CDR2 is ANQGSEA. The CDR3 sequence is CSLRWDRGFTDTQYF. CDR3 bases: TGCAGCCTGAGGTGGGACAGGGGTTTCACAGATACGCAGTATTTT.

With regard to this clone: In the same sample, other DNA sequences code for this CDR3. The chain is built from TRBV10-3 and TRBJ2-1, with 10 bases matching TRBD2. Germline values: CDR1 ENHRY, CDR2 SYGVKD. V was clipped by 7 bases and J by 9 bases; unmatched bases: 9. The CDR3 has 14 amino acids. The CDR3, as DNA: TGTGCCATCAAAGGGGGCCTAGCGGGAGTTGAGCAGTTCTTC. This sequence encodes CAIKGGLAGVEQFF.

The rearrangement joins TRBV7-2 to TRBJ1-6, with 7 bases lining up with TRBD1. The germline V gene encodes CDR1 SGHTA and CDR2 FQGNSA. The ends lost 4 bases at V and 5 bases at J; junction bases unmatched: 8. This CDR3 is built from 16 residues. The CDR3 region has the DNA TGTGCCAGCAGCTCACGGGGACAGAGAAATAATTCACCCCTCCACTTT. The encoded protein is CASSSRGQRNNSPLHF.

V gene TRBV29-1 combines with J gene TRBJ2-1; TRBD2 matches at 9 bases. V was clipped by 0 bases and J by 6 bases; unmatched bases: 6. The CDR3 is 15 residues long. Germline lookup yields CDR1 SQVTM and CDR2 ANQGSEA. As DNA, the CDR3 is TGCAGCGTTGAAGAAGGGCGGGAGGGCCGCAATGAGCAGTTCTTC. Translation: CSVEEGREGRNEQFF.

This sequence joins TRBV28 and TRBJ1-4; the D is unclear. The germline gives CDR1 MDHEN, CDR2 SYDVKM. The CDR3 loop spans 16 amino acids. With 6 bases removed from V and 0 bases from J, the gap between germline ends came to 14 bases. CDR3 in amino acids: CASSRQYFATNEKLFF. CDR3 DNA: TGTGCCAGCAGCCGCCAATACTTTGCAACTAATGAAAAACTGTTTTTT.

The chain carries TRBV5-1 and TRBJ1-5; D uncertain. The CDR3 loop spans 14 amino acids. Trimming pared 0 bases from V and 7 bases from J, leaving 11 bases between. Per germline, CDR1 SGHRS and CDR2 YFSETQ. The CDR3: CASSLGAGEQPQHF. CDR3 sequence (DNA): TGCGCCAGCAGCTTGGGGGCAGGCGAGCAGCCCCAGCATTTT.

The chain has TRBV7-2 and TRBJ2-7; D may be TRBD2 (6 bases). CDR3 length: 16 residues. Germline V gives CDR1 SGHTA, CDR2 FQGNSA. V gave up 0 bases and J gave up 2 bases, with 14 bases separating them. CDR3 nucleotides: TGTGCCAGCAGCTTAGCTTCAGTCACGGGAGCCTACGAGCAGTACTTC. The encoded protein is CASSLASVTGAYEQYF.

The rearrangement links TRBV7-3 to TRBJ2-1; TRBD2 matches at 11 bases. With V trimmed by 3 bases and J by 4 bases, 5 bases remained unmatched. The germline gives CDR1 SGHTA, CDR2 FQGTGA. This CDR3 region has 16 residues. The CDR3 DNA follows: TGTGCCAGCAGCTTGGGACTAGCGGTAAATTACAATGAGCAGTTCTTC. Translating it yields CASSLGLAVNYNEQFF.

This clone was recorded once. The chain carries TRBV19 and TRBJ1-4, with D maybe TRBD1 (5 bases). V was cut by 8 bases and J by 5 bases, with 21 bases left in between. The germline gives CDR1 LNHDA, CDR2 SQIVND (reference sequence). This CDR3 is built from 16 residues. In nucleotides, the CDR3 is TGTGCCAGTCAGAAGGGGCTAATCCCCGGGAATGAAAAACTGTTTTTT. Protein sequence: CASQKGLIPGNEKLFF.

This rearrangement joins TRBV2 to TRBJ2-7; D is perhaps TRBD2 (6 bases). CDR1 and CDR2 (germline): SNHLY, FYNNEI. The CDR3 is made up of 12 amino acids. Between the trimmed V and J ends, which lost 8 bases and 3 bases, there was a span of 11 bases. CDR3: CASSGVGYEQYF. CDR3 DNA sequence: TGTGCCAGCTCGGGGGTAGGCTACGAGCAGTACTTC.

The V and J genes are TRBV19 and TRBJ2-3; 11 bases fit TRBD2. Per germline, CDR1 LNHDA and CDR2 SQIVND (reference sequence). V gave up 5 bases and J gave up 4 bases; unmatched junction bases: 8. The CDR3 is 16 residues long. The CDR3 region is CASSLLAGGSADTQYF. The CDR3 DNA reads TGTGCCAGTAGTCTTTTAGCGGGAGGGTCTGCAGATACGCAGTATTTT.